The 23 T cell receptor beta chains in this list originate from one sample, sequenced in a study of vaccination effects on CD4 cells after COVID-19. On roughly day 10 of culture, CD4+ T cells were separated out. BNT162b2 vaccine or mRNA-1273 vaccine was given to participants in two doses. TCRdb's copy holds only in-frame clones and misses some; the assay was immunoSEQ multiplex PCR. The data show 65,000 to 90,000 clones, approximately 73% seen once. These receptors' targets are unknown. Sample: CD4+ T cells from PBMCs cultured without peptide, taken after COVID-19 vaccination. All receptors come from a human donor who received a COVID-19 vaccine.

The genes are TRBV20-1 and TRBJ1-1, with D possibly TRBD1 on 6 matching bases. The CDR3 spans 17 residues. The V and J ends lost 3 bases and 1 base respectively, with 21 bases between them. Looked up from germline, CDR1 is DFQATT and CDR2 is SNEGSKA (reference sequence). This chain's CDR3 is CSASMKGGGVGNTEAFF. The CDR3 region has the DNA TGCAGTGCTAGTATGAAAGGTGGGGGCGTCGGGAACACTGAAGCTTTCTTT.

This clone was observed a handful of times. This sequence joins TRBV5-1 and TRBJ2-2; D is perhaps TRBD1 (5 bases). Trimming took 5 bases from V and 4 from J, leaving 12 bases between them. From germline, CDR1 is SGHRS and CDR2 YFSETQ. The CDR3 length is 14 residues. CDR3 amino acids: CASSPRGATGELFF. CDR3 DNA: TGCGCCAGCAGTCCAAGGGGTGCCACCGGGGAGCTGTTTTTT.

V and J are TRBV29-1 and TRBJ2-2, with D maybe TRBD2 (6 bases). The CDR3 consists of 14 residues. Germline V gene sequence: CDR1 SQVTM, CDR2 ANQGSEA. Trimming took off 7 bases at V and 3 bases at J, with 15 bases between the two ends. The CDR3 protein is CSGQIGGYTGELFF. In nucleotides, the CDR3 is TGCAGCGGACAAATAGGAGGGTACACCGGGGAGCTGTTTTTT.

CDR3 sequence: CASSLMAKQYV. CDR3 coding DNA: TGTGCCAGCAGTTTGATGGCTAAGCAGTACGTC. The chain recombines TRBV28 with TRBJ2-7; D is undetermined. This CDR3 has 11 amino acids. The V and J ends lost 3 bases and 8 bases respectively, with 8 bases between them. The germline gives CDR1 MDHEN, CDR2 SYDVKM.

This chain links TRBV27 with TRBJ1-1; D is uncertain. The V gene lost 6 bases and the J gene lost 5 bases, with 19 bases spanning the gap. The CDR3 runs to 15 residues. Germline V gene data show CDR1 as MNHEY and CDR2 as SMNVEV (reference sequence). The CDR3 region has the DNA TGTGCCAGCAGCCCCGGACTGACGAGGTGGACTGAAGCTTTCTTT. Protein sequence: CASSPGLTRWTEAFF.

This clone occurred a few times. The chain has TRBV7-9 and TRBJ2-7; D unclear. V was trimmed by 1 base and J by 7 bases, leaving 8 bases between them. The length of the CDR3 is 12 residues. Germline values: CDR1 SEHNR, CDR2 FQNEAQ (reference sequence). In DNA form, the CDR3 reads TGTGCCAGCAGCTTAGTCGCCAGGGAGCAGTACGTC. This encodes CASSLVAREQYV.

The CDR3 bases are TGTGCCACCAGTGATTTGCGCGGGGGGGACACAGATACGCAGTATTTT. Its protein product is CATSDLRGGDTDTQYF. The V and J genes are TRBV24-1 and TRBJ2-3; 9 bases are shared with TRBD2. J was trimmed by 2 bases and V by 0 bases; bases with no gene match: 2. The CDR3 spans 16 residues. Germline CDR1 reads KGHDR; CDR2 reads SFDVKD.

The V call is TRBV6-5, the J call TRBJ2-1; D gene uncertain. Trimming cost V 2 bases and J 2 bases, with 13 bases left between them. Germline values: CDR1 MNHEY, CDR2 SVGAGI. The CDR3 contains 16 residues. CDR3 sequence reads: CASSYDFRAAYNEQFF. CDR3 coding DNA: TGTGCCAGCAGTTACGATTTTAGGGCAGCCTACAATGAGCAGTTCTTC.

The genes are TRBV5-1 and TRBJ1-4, with TRBD1 matching 8 bases. V gave up 0 bases and J gave up 8 bases; unmatched junction bases: 6. Germline V gene data show CDR1 as SGHRS and CDR2 as YFSETQ. This CDR3 has 15 residues. The CDR3 sequence: CASSLGQGAEEKLFF. The DNA for the CDR3 is TGCGCCAGCAGCTTGGGGCAGGGGGCGGAAGAAAAACTGTTTTTT. Full variable domain (missing parts from reference TRBV5-1 and TRBJ1-4): KAGVTQTPRYLIKTRGQQVTLSCSPISGHRSVSWYQQTPGQGLQFLFEYFSETQRNKGNFPGRFSGRQFSNSRSEMNVSTLELGDSALYLCASSLGQGAEEKLFFGSGTQLSVL.

The J gene is TRBJ1-1, the V gene TRBV4-3, with D hard to call. The CDR3 consists of 13 residues. Germline CDR1 reads LGHNA; CDR2 reads YSLEER. V lost 1 base, J lost 1 base, and 4 bases lay in between. The CDR3 DNA sequence: TGCGCCAGCAGCCAAGTTAGGAACACTGAAGCTTTCTTT. Translated: CASSQVRNTEAFF.

This chain connects TRBV5-1 to TRBJ2-1, with TRBD1 identical over 9 bases. The germline V gene encodes CDR1 SGHRS and CDR2 YFSETQ. The V gene end was trimmed by 0 bases and the J gene end by 3 bases; junction bases not matched to a gene: 1. The CDR3 spans 15 residues. The DNA of the CDR3 is TGCGCCAGCAGCTTGGAGACAGGGGGCTACAATGAGCAGTTCTTC. Its protein product is CASSLETGGYNEQFF.

This CDR3 reads CASSFGTGGDEKLFF. DNA for the CDR3: TGTGCCAGCAGCTTCGGGACAGGGGGGGATGAAAAACTGTTTTTT. The chain recombines TRBV7-9 with TRBJ1-4; the match to TRBD1 covers 11 bases. Trimming at V came to 3 bases and at J to 6 bases, leaving 3 bases not matched to a gene. The CDR3 covers 15 residues. Germline CDR1 is SEHNR and CDR2 is FQNEAQ (reference sequence).

V gene TRBV12-5 combines with J gene TRBJ2-1; TRBD1 might be the D (5 bases). V was clipped by 6 bases and J by 4 bases, with 10 bases between them. There are 13 residues in the CDR3. Germline V lookup: CDR1 LGHNT, CDR2 FRNRAP. The CDR3, as DNA: TGTGCTAGTGGCCTACAGGTGTACAATGAGCAGTTCTTC. This translates into CASGLQVYNEQFF.

The rearrangement uses TRBV5-1 and TRBJ2-5; TRBD1 matches at 7 bases. Trimming cost V 7 bases and J 5 bases; bases outside gene matches: 11. In germline, CDR1 is SGHRS, CDR2 YFSETQ. The CDR3 spans 14 residues. The DNA of the CDR3 is TGCGCCAGCCACTTAACAGGGGTAACGGAGACCCAGTACTTC. Translating gives CASHLTGVTETQYF.

CDR3 in DNA: TGTGCCAGCAGCCTCGTAGGCGAGCAGTACGTC. Translating it yields CASSLVGEQYV. V usage is TRBV2 and J usage is TRBJ2-7; D is unresolved. The ends were cut back, 6 bases at V and 6 bases at J, with 9 bases in the middle. There are 11 residues in the CDR3. CDR1 is SNHLY, CDR2 FYNNEI, per germline.

The chain combines TRBV4-2 with TRBJ2-5, with D uncertain. The ends were cut back, 0 bases at V and 5 bases at J, with 13 bases in the middle. The CDR3 extends over 15 amino acids. Germline CDR1 and CDR2: LGHNA and YNFKEQ. CDR3 region: CASSQDGRVGETQYF. Here the CDR3 DNA reads TGTGCCAGCAGCCAAGATGGCCGGGTAGGGGAGACCCAGTACTTC.

In this sample, this clone turned up a few times. The genes are TRBV5-1 and TRBJ1-2; possible D gene TRBD1, 6 bases. Trimming stripped 4 bases from V and 4 bases from J, with 8 bases between. The CDR3 totals 12 residues. Germline CDR1 SGHRS, CDR2 YFSETQ. The CDR3 DNA is TGCGCCAGCAGCGGGGACACCTATGGCTACACCTTC. Translation gives CASSGDTYGYTF. Variable domain in full (rest from reference TRBV5-1 and TRBJ1-2): KAGVTQTPRYLIKTRGQQVTLSCSPISGHRSVSWYQQTPGQGLQFLFEYFSETQRNKGNFPGRFSGRQFSNSRSEMNVSTLELGDSALYLCASSGDTYGYTFGSGTRLTVV.

The V gene is TRBV19, the J gene TRBJ2-5; no reliable D call. Germline CDR1 reads LNHDA; CDR2 reads SQIVND (reference sequence). The CDR3 covers 15 residues. The germline V and J ends were trimmed by 2 bases and 5 bases, with 15 bases remaining between them. CDR3 sequence reads: CASSIKRIVGETQYF. The CDR3, as DNA: TGTGCCAGTAGTATAAAAAGGATCGTAGGCGAGACCCAGTACTTC.

This chain connects TRBV4-1 to TRBJ1-1, with TRBD1 matching over 7 bases. This CDR3 comprises 15 residues. V lost 2 bases, J lost 1 base, and 4 bases stayed unmatched. Germline assignment: CDR1 MGHRA and CDR2 YSYEKL. The CDR3 loop reads CASSQPGQSNTEAFF. The CDR3 DNA reads TGCGCCAGCAGCCAACCGGGACAGTCGAACACTGAAGCTTTCTTT.

The DNA of the CDR3 is TGTGCCAGCAGCCGAACGACAGGGGGCGTCGAGACCCAGTACTTC. Protein: CASSRTTGGVETQYF. V and J are TRBV3-1 (or the pseudogene TRBV3-2) and TRBJ2-5; the match to TRBD1 covers 10 bases. The CDR3 has 15 amino acids. Trimming removed 4 bases from V and 5 bases from J; junction bases left unmatched: 7. The germline V gene encodes CDR1 LGHDT and CDR2 YNNKEL (reference sequence).

The V and J genes are TRBV5-6 and TRBJ2-3; D is unresolved. CDR3 length: 19 residues. Germline values: CDR1 SGHDT, CDR2 YYEEEE. V was clipped by 2 bases and J by 0 bases, with 22 bases between them. As DNA, the CDR3 is TGTGCCAGCAGCTTAAGATCTTGGAGTCGGTCAGAGAGCACAGATACGCAGTATTTT. This encodes CASSLRSWSRSESTDTQYF.

The gene calls are TRBV3-1 (or the pseudogene TRBV3-2) and TRBJ2-5, with TRBD2 as a possible D gene (6 bases). Germline V CDR1 and CDR2: LGHDT, YNNKEL (reference sequence). V was pared by 0 bases and J by 1 base, with 12 bases between. The CDR3 runs to 16 residues. CDR3 sequence reads: CASSQDRGVAQETQYF. For the CDR3, the DNA is TGTGCCAGCAGCCAAGATCGCGGGGTAGCCCAAGAGACCCAGTACTTC.

This clone was detected a few times. The gene calls are TRBV6-2 or TRBV6-3 and TRBJ2-2; D gene uncertain. Per the germline V gene, CDR1 is MNHEY and CDR2 is SVGEGT. V lost 3 bases to trimming and J lost 2 bases, with 7 bases between them. CDR3 length: 14 residues. The CDR3 sequence is CASSYWLNTGELFF. CDR3 DNA: TGTGCCAGCAGTTATTGGCTCAACACCGGGGAGCTGTTTTTT.